The T cell receptor (beta chain) under discussion was sequenced for a study of T cells in localized non-small cell lung cancer. Study-wide results and caveats: Longer overall survival associated with higher blood T cell density; shorter survival with higher adjacent-lung clonality. Uninvolved neighboring lung showed the greatest T cell clonality, exceeding tumor. Sequencing was limited to one tumor region, leaving the possibility of heterogeneity open. Adjacent lung had a median around 60 of the 100 largest tumor clones.

A word on this clone: The antigen is unknown.

Sequenced by immunoSEQ multiplex PCR; TCRdb stores in-frame clones only, minus some. The table shows around 19,000 clones, with 85% to 90% occurring only once. This CDR3 contains 14 residues. Germline-derived CDR1 and CDR2 are SGHAT and FQNNGV. V was shortened by 2 bases and J by 2 bases, with 10 bases between the two germline ends. The receptor comes from a man between 35 and 75 years old with stage II squamous cell lung carcinoma. V usage is TRBV11-2 and J usage is TRBJ2-7; D unresolved. The specimen was PBMCs, collected before any cancer treatment. The CDR3 coding sequence is TGTGCCAGCAGCTTAAGTGTTGGGCCCTACGAGCAGTACTTC. This encodes CASSLSVGPYEQYF.